Each of the 8 T cell receptor beta chains below was sequenced from the same sample in a study of blood T cells in healthy people across ages. A second PCR of about 6 to 11 cycles used a sample-barcoded 5' primer and a J-beta primer mix. One entry per CDR3 protein, called by TCRdb with MiXCR from the 5' RACE reads. The sample contains 1,800,000 or so distinct CDR3 sequences, roughly two fifths of which appear only once. Sample: blood. These receptor sequences come from a human donor in good health.

This clonotype was detected a few times. The chain is built from TRBV20-1 and TRBJ2-1; unclear D gene. Deletions cut 3 bases from V and 4 bases from J, with 10 bases between. The CDR3 length is 13 residues. CDR1 is DFQATT and CDR2 is SNEGSKA in the germline V gene (reference sequence). In nucleotides, the CDR3 is TGCAGTGCTAGGAGCAGTCCATACAATGAGCAGTTCTTC. Amino acid sequence: CSARSSPYNEQFF.

The V and J genes are TRBV7-9 and TRBJ2-3, with D possibly matching TRBD1 (6 bases). CDR1 and CDR2 (germline): SEHNR, FQNEAQ (reference sequence). This CDR3 has 16 amino acids. Deletions cut 5 bases from V and 4 bases from J, with 19 bases between. This CDR3 is CASSLGGGSRSDTQYF. The CDR3 bases are TGTGCCAGCAGCCTAGGGGGTGGTAGCAGGTCAGATACGCAGTATTTT.

The chain is built from TRBV7-3 and TRBJ2-1, with 9 bases matching TRBD2. V lost 5 bases, J lost 6 bases, and 11 bases stayed unmatched. Germline loops: CDR1 SGHTA, CDR2 FQGTGA. The CDR3 runs to 16 residues. This CDR3 is CASSPLGGGAPNEQFF. The DNA for the CDR3 is TGTGCCAGCAGCCCCCTCGGCGGGGGGGCTCCCAATGAGCAGTTCTTC.

This clonotype was seen a handful of times. The V call is TRBV20-1, the J call TRBJ1-1, with TRBD1 matching over 11 bases. The CDR3 consists of 13 residues. V lost 5 bases and J lost 7; bases outside the gene matches: 6. Germline assignment: CDR1 DFQATT and CDR2 SNEGSKA (reference sequence). The CDR3 sequence: CSAQDRGLGEAFF. In DNA, the CDR3 is TGCAGTGCTCAGGACAGGGGGCTAGGTGAAGCTTTCTTT.

This chain joins TRBV25-1 and TRBJ1-6; D gene ambiguous. The CDR3 spans 14 residues. With 6 bases removed from V and 7 bases from J, the gap between germline ends came to 13 bases. Germline V gene data show CDR1 as MGHDK and CDR2 as SYGVNS. The CDR3: CASSPNGRNSPLHF. For the CDR3, the DNA is TGTGCCAGCAGCCCCAACGGGAGAAATTCACCCCTCCACTTT.

The chain recombines TRBV4-2 with TRBJ1-4; 11 nucleotides line up with TRBD1. Germline loops: CDR1 LGHNA, CDR2 YNFKEQ. V gave up 1 base and J gave up 6 bases; unmatched junction bases: 7. The CDR3 is 17 residues long. This CDR3 reads CASSQVNMGQGDEKLFF. CDR3 DNA: TGTGCCAGCAGCCAAGTAAACATGGGACAGGGGGATGAAAAACTGTTTTTT.

This clonotype was picked up a small number of times. The V call is TRBV7-2, the J call TRBJ1-2; no definite D call. The CDR3 runs to 16 residues. V shed 0 bases and J shed 4 bases, with 15 bases lying between them. Germline V lookup: CDR1 SGHTA, CDR2 FQGNSA. CDR3 protein: CASSLAFSGALYGYTF. CDR3 DNA sequence: TGTGCCAGCAGCTTAGCGTTCTCCGGAGCTCTCTATGGCTACACCTTC.

The genes are TRBV29-1 and TRBJ2-5, with D possibly matching TRBD1 (5 bases). Germline-derived CDR1 and CDR2 are SQVTM and ANQGSEA. CDR3 length: 12 amino acids. In DNA, the CDR3 is TGCGGTTCAGGGCCGATCCAAGAGACCCAGTACTTC. Amino acids: CGSGPIQETQYF.